The rows below give T cell receptor beta chains drawn from one sample of a study of blood T cells in healthy people across ages. TCRdb ran MiXCR on the 5' RACE reads and lists one entry per CDR3 protein. Found here are around 1.7 million distinct CDR3 sequences, about 30% of them singletons; the top ten hold roughly 8.2%. The material sequenced was blood. The receptors stem from a woman in her 30s in good health. Each CDR3 is given with its conserved first and last residue. Fields, in order: V gene, clone size, J gene, D gene, CDR3 protein, CDR3 DNA. The D gene is left open where the match is weak. Size tells how often a clone was seen (once, few, many) or the class of an expanded clone, and some rows leave it out.

TRBV7-2	NA	TRBJ2-5	NA	CASSYPTGTEAQYF	TGTGCCAGCAGCTACCCAACAGGGACGGAGGCCCAGTACTTC
TRBV5-4	NA	TRBJ2-3	NA	CASSPWSKSTDTQYF	TGTGCCAGCAGCCCGTGGTCTAAGAGCACAGATACGCAGTATTTT
TRBV18	few	TRBJ2-7	TRBD1	CASSPRDRGFFEQYF	TGTGCCAGCTCACCCCGGGACAGGGGGTTTTTCGAGCAGTACTTC
TRBV3-1	few	TRBJ1-2	TRBD1	CASSLDRGPSGYTF	TGTGCCAGCAGCCTCGACAGGGGGCCAAGTGGCTACACCTTC
TRBV27	NA	TRBJ1-5	NA	CASSLSGPRVGQPQHF	TGTGCCAGCAGTTTATCCGGCCCGCGGGTCGGTCAGCCCCAGCATTTT
TRBV2	few	TRBJ1-6	NA	CASRRDLGNSPLHF	TGTGCCAGCAGACGGGACCTGGGGAATTCACCCCTCCACTTT
TRBV7-2	NA	TRBJ2-3	TRBD1	CASSTRQGAIDTQYF	TGTGCCAGCAGCACCCGACAGGGGGCAATTGATACGCAGTATTTT
TRBV20-1	few	TRBJ1-1	NA	CSARDGQTAFF	TGCAGTGCTAGAGATGGGCAGACAGCTTTCTTT
TRBV29-1	few	TRBJ1-1	TRBD1	CSARKTGGWAFF	TGCAGCGCGCGTAAGACAGGGGGCTGGGCTTTCTTT
TRBV9	NA	TRBJ2-1	NA	CASSVLGLAPDEQFF	TGTGCCAGCAGCGTACTTGGGCTAGCTCCGGACGAGCAGTTCTTC
TRBV6-1	NA	TRBJ1-1	NA	CASNAYAGAFF	TGTGCCAGCAACGCTTACGCCGGAGCTTTCTTT
TRBV9	NA	TRBJ2-2	NA	CASSVVRDPNTGELFF	TGTGCCAGTAGCGTAGTGCGGGACCCGAACACCGGGGAGCTGTTTTTT